Below, one TCR beta chain is given with its context. The source of the sample is a study of cytomegalovirus exposure and HLA in healthy donors. Primers: 60 Vbeta forward and 13 Jbeta reverse. Data came from immunoSEQ multiplex PCR; TCRdb stores just in-frame clones and leaves some out. Of 120,000 to 150,000 clones in the sample, around 75% were seen once. Unmatched junction bases numbered 6, after V lost 1 base and J lost 7 bases. Germline V gene lookup returns CDR1 MDHEN and CDR2 SYDVKM. The CDR3 has 15 residues. Sequenced: PBMCs. The V and J genes are TRBV28 and TRBJ1-4; 7 nucleotides align to TRBD1. This clonotype originated in a young woman in good health and CMV-seronegative. The CDR3 protein is CASSLSLGQAEKLFF. CDR3 nucleotide sequence: TGTGCCAGCAGTTTATCCCTCGGACAGGCTGAAAAACTGTTTTTT.